This paragraph covers one T cell receptor beta chain sequence. Its target is unknown. TCRdb redid the calling of the 5' RACE reads with MiXCR, one entry per CDR3 protein. Found here are fewer than 150,000 distinct CDR3 sequences, 10% to 11% of them singletons; the top ten hold roughly a quarter. Time point noted: blood at routine non-recurrence follow-up after resection. Whole RNA, which was extracted from tumor, nontumor lung tissue or frozen PBMC, was sequenced without any cell sorting. The sample originates from a study of spatial heterogeneity in lung cancer. Study summary: The follow-up PBMC samples were sequenced whenever they were available. The median time to follow-up was approximately 23 months after resection. Study-wide results and limits: In blood, ubiquitous expanded tumor TCRs appeared more at resection than follow-up.

V was pared by 4 bases and J by 4 bases, with 10 bases of the junction left unmatched. Germline V CDR1 and CDR2: SGHAT, FQNNGV. There are 19 residues in the CDR3. Sequenced here: PBMCs, sampled at follow-up. The TCR sequence derives from a female donor with early-stage non-small cell lung cancer. The genes are TRBV11-2 and TRBJ2-1; TRBD2 matches at 16 bases. The CDR3 region has the DNA TGTGCCAGCAGCTCAGGGACTAGCGGGAGGGCCGTTGGGTACAATGAGCAGTTCTTC. It is translated as CASSSGTSGRAVGYNEQFF.